The next 15 T cell receptor beta chains were all read from a single sample in a study of T cell changes during pregnancy in multiple sclerosis. Generated by immunoSEQ multiplex PCR, the TCRdb table keeps only in-frame clones and is missing some. The sample consists of 40,000 to 60,000 clones, around 92% of them appearing once. The sample here was CD4+ T cells from peripheral blood mononuclear cells, taken in the third trimester of pregnancy. The receptor source for this set is a female donor with multiple sclerosis, enrolled in a pregnancy study.

The table lists this clone with a count of one. The chain carries TRBV6-5 and TRBJ1-2, with 9 bases that match TRBD1. The trim removed 2 bases at V and 8 bases at J, leaving 6 bases unmatched. This CDR3 is built from 14 residues. Germline V gives CDR1 MNHEY, CDR2 SVGAGI. The CDR3 region is CASSYVGTGKGYTF. DNA for the CDR3: TGTGCCAGCAGTTACGTCGGGACAGGGAAAGGCTACACCTTC.

The rearrangement uses TRBV29-1 and TRBJ1-1; weak D call: TRBD1 (6 bases). Germline values: CDR1 SQVTM, CDR2 ANQGSEA. The V end was cut by 6 bases, the J end by 1 base, with 18 bases between. CDR3 length equals 15 residues. CDR3 loop: CSVVGQRGANTEAFF. The DNA of the CDR3 is TGCAGCGTCGTCGGACAGCGAGGGGCGAACACTGAAGCTTTCTTT.

In this sample, this clone turned up once. The chain combines TRBV2 with TRBJ2-2, with 9 positions matching TRBD2. The trim removed 3 bases at V and 7 bases at J, leaving 3 bases unmatched. Germline V gene sequence: CDR1 SNHLY, CDR2 FYNNEI. The CDR3 is 14 residues long. The CDR3 reads CASSELAGHGELFF. In DNA form, the CDR3 reads TGTGCCAGCAGTGAGCTAGCGGGACACGGGGAGCTGTTTTTT. The whole variable domain, remainder taken from reference TRBV2 and TRBJ2-2, is EPEVTQTPSHQVTQMGQEVILRCVPISNHLYFYWYRQILGQKVEFLVSFYNNEISEKSEIFDDQFSVERPDGSNFTLKIRSTKLEDSAMYFCASSELAGHGELFFGEGSRLTVL.

This chain joins TRBV6-1 and TRBJ2-1; D is perhaps TRBD2 (6 bases). Germline V gene data show CDR1 as MNHNS and CDR2 as SASEGT. CDR3 length: 15 amino acids. The ends were cut back, 7 bases at V and 6 bases at J, with 19 bases in the middle. The CDR3 DNA reads TGTGCCAGCAACCCTCGGGGCGGGACCTGCAATGAGCAGTTCTTC. Its translation: CASNPRGGTCNEQFF.

The CDR3 loop is CATSSGLAGFSTDTQYF. For the CDR3, the DNA is TGTGCCACCAGCAGCGGACTAGCGGGATTTAGCACAGATACGCAGTATTTT. The chain joins TRBV15 to TRBJ2-3; 12 bases map to TRBD2. J was trimmed by 0 bases and V by 3 bases; bases with no gene match: 4. CDR1 and CDR2 (germline): LNHNV, YYDKDF (reference sequence). The CDR3 contains 17 residues.

The chain combines TRBV6-1 with TRBJ2-1, with 7 nucleotides matching TRBD2. The CDR3 runs to 16 residues. The germline gives CDR1 MNHNS, CDR2 SASEGT. Trimming at V came to 4 bases and at J to 0 bases, leaving 6 bases not matched to a gene. The CDR3 is CASSGRTRSSYNEQFF. As DNA, the CDR3 is TGTGCCAGCAGTGGACGGACTAGGAGCTCCTACAATGAGCAGTTCTTC.

The CDR3 here is CASSMREGPQETQYF. The CDR3 nucleotides are TGTGCCAGCAGTATGCGGGAGGGCCCCCAAGAGACCCAGTACTTC. The chain carries TRBV6-5 and TRBJ2-5; TRBD2 matches 9 bases. There are 15 residues in the CDR3. The V gene's germline CDR1 is MNHEY and CDR2 SVGAGI. V lost 5 bases and J lost 1; bases outside the gene matches: 5.

The rearrangement joins TRBV4-2 to TRBJ2-7; D remains ambiguous. V was pared by 0 bases and J by 2 bases, with 5 bases between. The germline gives CDR1 LGHNA, CDR2 YNFKEQ. The CDR3 covers 13 residues. This CDR3 is CASSQDPTYEQYF. CDR3 DNA sequence: TGTGCCAGCAGCCAAGATCCTACCTACGAGCAGTACTTC.

The gene calls are TRBV2 and TRBJ1-5; 9 bases are a match to TRBD1. J was trimmed by 4 bases and V by 5 bases; bases with no gene match: 9. The CDR3 extends over 16 amino acids. Germline CDR1 and CDR2: SNHLY and FYNNEI. As DNA, the CDR3 is TGTGCCAGCAGTTACTTCCCGACAGGGGGAAATCAGCCCCAGCATTTT. It specifies CASSYFPTGGNQPQHF.

V and J are TRBV6-6 and TRBJ1-5; D perhaps matches TRBD1 (6 bases). From germline, CDR1 is MNHNY and CDR2 SVGAGI (reference sequence). The V gene lost 6 bases and the J gene lost 3 bases, with 12 bases spanning the gap. There are 14 residues in the CDR3. For the CDR3, the DNA is TGTGCCAGCAGGGCCACAGGGCCCAATCAGCCCCAGCATTTT. Translating it yields CASRATGPNQPQHF.

The rearrangement uses TRBV29-1 and TRBJ1-2; D unresolved. CDR1 and CDR2 from the germline V gene are SQVTM and ANQGSEA. The V end lost 7 bases, the J end lost 4 bases, and 16 bases lay between the germline ends. CDR3 length: 13 amino acids. For the CDR3, the DNA is TGCAGCGCCCCCGAGTGGGCAGGCTATGGCTACACCTTC. Its protein is CSAPEWAGYGYTF.

J is TRBJ2-1 and V is TRBV5-4; weak D call: TRBD2 (5 bases). The CDR3 sequence is 18 residues long. Trimming left V 0 bases short and J 0 bases short, with 16 bases between. The germline CDR1 and CDR2 sequences are SGHNT and YYREEE (reference sequence). The CDR3 sequence is CASSLEFRRASSYNEQFF. The CDR3 DNA is TGTGCCAGCAGCTTGGAGTTTCGGCGGGCGAGCTCCTACAATGAGCAGTTCTTC. The full variable domain, rest sourced from reference TRBV5-4 and TRBJ2-1, is ETGVTQSPTHLIKTRGQQVTLRCSSQSGHNTVSWYQQALGQGPQFIFQYYREEENGRGNFPPRFSGLQFPNYSSELNVNALELDDSALYLCASSLEFRRASSYNEQFFGPGTRLTVL.

This chain uses TRBV14 with TRBJ1-1; unclear D gene. In germline, CDR1 is SGHDN, CDR2 FVKESK. V was cut by 1 base and J by 0 bases, with 9 bases left in between. The CDR3 covers 15 residues. The CDR3 DNA follows: TGTGCCAGCAGCCAAGTTGGCAGTTTGAACACTGAAGCTTTCTTT. It is translated as CASSQVGSLNTEAFF.

The chain carries TRBV7-9 and TRBJ2-7, with D unresolved. Trimming took 1 base from V and 7 from J, leaving 14 bases between them. Germline V gives CDR1 SEHNR, CDR2 FQNEAQ (reference sequence). The CDR3 loop spans 14 amino acids. The chain's CDR3 is CASSLDQVLGEQYF. The CDR3 DNA follows: TGTGCCAGCAGCTTAGACCAGGTACTCGGAGAGCAGTACTTC.

The chain carries TRBV19 and TRBJ2-3; perhaps TRBD1 as D (6 bases). Germline V gene sequence: CDR1 LNHDA, CDR2 SQIVND (reference sequence). With 3 bases removed from V and 2 bases from J, the gap between germline ends came to 15 bases. The CDR3 has 16 residues. The CDR3 coding sequence is TGTGCCAGTAGTATTTCGTGGGGGCGGGCCACAGATACGCAGTATTTT. Translated: CASSISWGRATDTQYF.